The 21 T cell receptor beta chains listed next were all sequenced from one sample in a study of blood T cells in healthy people across ages. A second about 7 to 11 cycle PCR used barcoded and J-beta primers. MiXCR, run by TCRdb on the 5' RACE reads, gives a single entry per CDR3 protein. The table shows 700,000 or so distinct CDR3 sequences, with 40% to 50% occurring only once. Source material: blood. The receptors originated from a man older than 75 in good health.

The genes are TRBV20-1 and TRBJ2-6; possible D gene TRBD2, 6 bases. Germline CDR1 DFQATT, CDR2 SNEGSKA (reference sequence). V lost 5 bases to trimming and J lost 1 base, with 9 bases between them. The CDR3 runs to 14 residues. The CDR3 nucleotides read TGCAGTGCTCTTGGGGGGTCTGGGGCCAACGTCCTGACTTTC. This translates into CSALGGSGANVLTF.

About this clonotype: A much larger clone differs by one base, so this may be a read error. The chain carries TRBV12-3 or TRBV12-4 and TRBJ2-5; a possible D gene is TRBD2 (5 bases). This CDR3 spans 14 amino acids. The CDR3 sequence is CVSNKRQNQETQYF. The CDR3 DNA is TGTGTCAGCAATAAGCGGCAGAACCAAGAGACCCAGTACTTC.

For the CDR3, the DNA is TGTGCCAGCAGCTTAAGGGCGGGGGGCGGGGGGACCCCCACAGATACGCAGTATTTT. Residues: CASSLRAGGGGTPTDTQYF. The chain carries TRBV7-2 and TRBJ2-3; 8 bases align to TRBD2. This CDR3 has 19 residues. CDR1 is SGHTA, CDR2 FQGNSA, per germline. V lost 2 bases to trimming and J lost 2 bases; unmatched junction nucleotides: 15.

Ten or more counts support this clonotype. V usage is TRBV6-2 or TRBV6-3 and J usage is TRBJ2-1; D possibly matches TRBD1 or TRBD2 (8 bases each). The CDR3 spans 17 residues. Germline assignment: CDR1 MNHEY and CDR2 SVGEGT. Trimming removed 5 bases at V and 0 bases at J, with 17 bases between. The CDR3 reads CASSRRQGTSSYNEQFF. CDR3 in DNA: TGTGCCAGCAGTCGGCGACAGGGGACTAGCTCCTACAATGAGCAGTTCTTC.

V and J are TRBV20-1 and TRBJ1-4; TRBD1 aligns across 7 bases. The CDR3 runs 11 residues. The germline V gene has CDR1 DFQATT and CDR2 SNEGSKA (reference sequence). The V and J ends lost 6 bases and 14 bases, in that order; junction bases with no gene match: 9. The DNA for the CDR3 is TGCAGTGCAAGGACAGGTGGAAACCTGTTTTTT. This translates into CSARTGGNLFF.

Remarks on this clonotype: One end of the junction fails to match germline, which may point to a read error. The chain combines TRBV3-1 with TRBJ2-3, with 7 nucleotides matching TRBD1. Germline lookup yields CDR1 LGHDT and CDR2 YNNKEL (reference sequence). The CDR3 extends over 12 amino acids. CDR3 sequence: CASSPGTDTRYF. CDR3 coding DNA: TGTGCCAGCAGCCCAGGGACAGATACGCGGTATTTT.

V and J are TRBV12-3 or TRBV12-4 and TRBJ1-5, with a possible D match to TRBD1 (5 bases). V was clipped by 2 bases and J by 0 bases, with 8 bases between them. The CDR3 contains 15 residues. The CDR3, as DNA: TGTGCCAGCAGTTTACAGGGTGGTAGCAATCAGCCCCAGCATTTT. Amino acids: CASSLQGGSNQPQHF.

The chain uses TRBV20-1 and TRBJ1-1, with a weak D call TRBD1 (5 bases). V was cut by 7 bases and J by 6 bases, with 18 bases left in between. The CDR3 sequence is 13 residues long. Germline V lookup: CDR1 DFQATT, CDR2 SNEGSKA (reference sequence). CDR3 in amino acids: CSGKRGAEAEAFF. The CDR3 region has the DNA TGCAGTGGGAAGAGGGGCGCAGAGGCTGAAGCTTTCTTT.

The gene calls are TRBV27 and TRBJ1-5; maybe TRBD1 (5 bases). V lost 6 bases to trimming and J lost 8 bases, with 17 bases between them. This CDR3 comprises 14 residues. Germline V gene sequence: CDR1 MNHEY, CDR2 SMNVEV (reference sequence). CDR3 DNA sequence: TGTGCCAGCAGCCCCGACAGACTTTTTGAGCCCCAGCATTTT. As protein: CASSPDRLFEPQHF.

This chain links TRBV4-3 with TRBJ2-1; TRBD1 aligns across 7 bases. This CDR3 spans 13 amino acids. Germline assignment: CDR1 LGHNA and CDR2 YSLEER. The V segment lost 5 bases and the J segment 6 bases; nucleotides outside the gene matches: 4. The CDR3 region has the DNA TGCGCCAGCAGCTCCCGACAGGGCAATGAGCAGTTCTTC. This translates into CASSSRQGNEQFF.

V usage is TRBV9 and J usage is TRBJ2-3; TRBD2 matches at 11 bases. Unmatched junction bases numbered 8, after V lost 0 bases and J lost 2 bases. The CDR3 runs 18 residues. Germline CDR1 and CDR2: SGDLS and YYNGEE. CDR3 DNA sequence: TGTGCCAGCAGCGTAGACACTAGCGGGAGCCGAATCACAGATACGCAGTATTTT. This sequence encodes CASSVDTSGSRITDTQYF.

V usage is TRBV29-1 and J usage is TRBJ1-2; D call uncertain. Trimming stripped 4 bases from V and 1 base from J, with 13 bases between. CDR3 length equals 14 residues. Per germline, CDR1 SQVTM and CDR2 ANQGSEA. DNA for the CDR3: TGCAGCGTTGTCCCCGATAACAATAACTATGGCTACACCTTC. Protein product: CSVVPDNNNYGYTF.

This clonotype was recorded a few times. The J gene is TRBJ2-1, the V gene TRBV20-1, with TRBD2 matching over 14 bases. V shed 5 bases and J 12 bases; nucleotides not matched to a gene: 12. Germline V gene sequence: CDR1 DFQATT, CDR2 SNEGSKA (reference sequence). The CDR3 runs to 15 residues. The CDR3 protein is CSAWTSGGTRSWQFF. DNA of the CDR3: TGCAGTGCTTGGACTAGCGGGGGGACTCGGTCCTGGCAGTTCTTC.

The chain employs TRBV20-1 and TRBJ2-3; 8 bases map to TRBD2. This CDR3 has 15 amino acids. V trimming: 0 bases; J trimming: 6 bases; junction bases outside the gene matches: 8. Germline CDR1 and CDR2: DFQATT and SNEGSKA (reference sequence). The DNA of the CDR3 is TGCAGTGCTAGAGACCCAGCGGGAGAGCGTGATACGCAGTATTTT. Translating it yields CSARDPAGERDTQYF.

This clonotype has more than one count but fewer than ten. CDR3: CASSEMVGANYGYTF. DNA of the CDR3: TGTGCCAGCAGTGAAATGGTAGGGGCCAACTATGGCTACACCTTC. The chain joins TRBV28 to TRBJ1-2; D possibly corresponds to TRBD1 (5 bases). V was clipped by 5 bases and J by 2 bases, with 15 bases between them. Germline CDR1 is MDHEN and CDR2 is SYDVKM. The CDR3 runs to 15 residues.

The chain links TRBV7-2 to TRBJ2-5; D possibly corresponds to TRBD2 (5 bases). V lost 4 bases to trimming and J lost 11 bases, with 23 bases between them. Per the germline V gene, CDR1 is SGHTA and CDR2 is FQGNSA. CDR3 size: 15 residues. CDR3 in amino acids: CASSSTGLAGNEQYF. CDR3 nucleotide sequence: TGTGCCAGCAGCTCCACCGGGCTGGCGGGCAATGAGCAGTACTTC.

The chain employs TRBV6-4 and TRBJ2-5; D assignment may be TRBD1 or TRBD2 (6 bases each). V was cut by 6 bases and J by 5 bases, with 22 bases left in between. Germline values: CDR1 MRHNA, CDR2 SNTAGT. This CDR3 is 16 amino acids long. The CDR3, as DNA: TGTGCCAGCAGCAGATCCGGGGGCTTGAACAGGGAGACCCAGTACTTC. It specifies CASSRSGGLNRETQYF.

The chain carries TRBV14 and TRBJ1-1; no clear D gene. V lost 4 bases to trimming and J lost 5 bases, with 14 bases between them. Germline-derived CDR1 and CDR2 are SGHDN and FVKESK. The CDR3 spans 14 residues. This chain's CDR3 is CASSPGLLGTEAFF. CDR3 in DNA: TGTGCCAGCAGCCCGGGCCTACTGGGAACTGAAGCTTTCTTT.

There are many counts of this clonotype. The chain uses TRBV7-2 and TRBJ2-2; D remains unclear. The V and J ends lost 4 bases and 1 base respectively, with 4 bases between them. Germline loops: CDR1 SGHTA, CDR2 FQGNSA. The CDR3 consists of 13 residues. As DNA, the CDR3 is TGTGCCAGCAGCTCCAAGAACACCGGGGAGCTGTTTTTT. As protein: CASSSKNTGELFF.

V is TRBV5-4 and J is TRBJ2-6; D uncertain. The V gene's germline CDR1 is SGHNT and CDR2 YYREEE (reference sequence). The CDR3 is 15 amino acids. Trimming took 3 bases from V and 2 from J, leaving 9 bases between them. CDR3 in amino acids: CASSSPFPGANVLTF. CDR3 coding DNA: TGTGCCAGCAGCTCCCCCTTTCCTGGGGCCAACGTCCTGACTTTC.

This clonotype was counted at least ten times. V usage is TRBV20-1 and J usage is TRBJ2-5, with 9 bases lining up with TRBD1. The germline CDR1 and CDR2 sequences are DFQATT and SNEGSKA (reference sequence). This CDR3 spans 21 amino acids. Trimming took 2 bases from V and 6 from J; bases not matched to a gene: 28. CDR3 coding DNA: TGCAGTGCTAGAAGCCCCTCGCGGGAAATTGTGGGGACAGGGAAACGACAGACCCAGTACTTC. It is translated as CSARSPSREIVGTGKRQTQYF.